This is a list of T cell receptor beta chains from one sample in a study of blood T cell repertoires in COVID-19. This table comes from immunoSEQ multiplex PCR, and its TCRdb copy is limited to in-frame clones, with some not included. The sample shows around 400,000 clones, under 85% of them seen only once. Specimen: PBMCs or T cells enriched from blood (not recorded which). Source of these receptors: a woman between 45 and 65 years old who had recovered from COVID-19. Each CDR3 is given with its conserved first and last residue. For some rows the clone size is stated as once, few or many, or as a class when expanded; others skip it.

>TRBV5-6|once
CASSPDREEDTEAFF
>TRBV11-3|.
CASSGTGGAMDTQYF
>TRBV12-3/TRBV12-4|.
CASSTTGGTEAFF
>TRBV6-2/TRBV6-3|.
CASSSKGTGAYTF
>TRBV3-1/TRBV3-2|.
CASSPLVGGRTEAFF
>TRBV20-1|once
CSALQGPALHF
>TRBV19|.
CASSTTGVEVGGTPSGANVLTF
>TRBV15|once
CATSLGTGLSQPQHF
>TRBV7-3|.
CASSPNGDPGSPLHF
>TRBV10-2|once
CASRGLGITSGYEQYF
>TRBV10-3|.
CAISAGTGGFEKLFF
>TRBV30|.
CAWSVGQGAEAFF
>TRBV3-1/TRBV3-2|.
CASSRQGNTEAFF
>TRBV5-8|.
CASSLGPVGNEKLFF
>TRBV4-1|.
CASSLPTAGEKLFF
>TRBV20-1|once
CSASAQGSGYEQYF
>TRBV4-1|.
CASSQEATEYYGYTF
>TRBV7-9|few
CASSLGGMNTEAFF
>TRBV11-3|once
CASSPNRGGYEQYF
>TRBV9|.
CASSVAGGADTQYF
>TRBV7-2|once
CASSLQMTEKLFF
>TRBV12-3/TRBV12-4|.
CASSSRGAEQFF
>TRBV4-1|.
CASSQGETSPREQFF
>TRBV3-1/TRBV3-2|.
CASSQGVADTDTQYF
>TRBV7-2|.
CASSLGLLAGVNEQFF
>TRBV11-2|.
CASSPGSLPDQPQHF
>TRBV11-3|.
CASSLTQTLFRDSYTDTQYF
>TRBV9|few
CASSPRTSTTGELFF
>TRBV4-2|.
CASSQGGLAGADTIYF
>TRBV19|.
CASSWTVNQPQHF
>TRBV6-2/TRBV6-3|.
CASSSTTGGGELFF
>TRBV27|.
CASSSTSSMRGSNQPQHF
>TRBV19|.
CASTLQVGTGELFF
>TRBV12-3/TRBV12-4|.
CASSLRQGDGYTF
>TRBV9|.
CASSVVYGGMNTEAFF
>TRBV19|.
CASAHSGLGKGADTQYF
>TRBV3-1/TRBV3-2|.
CASSQGQGTGNTIYF
>TRBV5-4|.
CASSGRDRAVGGYTF
>TRBV6-1|.
CASSEAGLTEAFF
>TRBV11-1|.
CASSPGLAGETQYF
>TRBV7-8|.
CASSLSTGLLGNQPQHF
>TRBV2|.
CASRGQGSSYEQYF
>TRBV11-3|.
CASSLIAKNTEAFF
>TRBV23-1|once
CASSQSGTGGPRNF
>TRBV5-6|few
CASSLYATGTRVYEQYF
>TRBV7-9|once
CASSSIAGGLLNEQFF
>TRBV27|.
CASSTRTGMLKEAFF
>TRBV6-5|.
CASLQRQITDTQYF
>TRBV3-1/TRBV3-2|few
CASSQPTGSAEAFF
>TRBV13|.
CASTNPILIRNYGYTF
>TRBV11-3|.
CASSRERGEQFF
>TRBV5-1|.
CASSKSPVNSGANVLTF